These 20 T cell receptor beta chains came from one sample sequenced in a study of T cell repertoires in cytomegalovirus infection (dated 2019 in TCRdb). The sample was run on an Illumina HiSeq 1500. TCRdb reran the public reads through fastp at Q25 and MiXCR, keeping productive beta chains. Every CDR3 protein is listed once, alongside the most common genes and DNA of its rows. In all, the sample holds around 300,000 distinct CDR3 sequences, and about 25% of those were seen once. About 14% of the sample is taken by the ten largest. The sample consisted of PBMCs. Receptors were obtained from a human donor in good health (CMV status not recorded). Some clones in this sample may be carry-over from other donors' samples.

This clonotype was observed at least ten times. V gene TRBV7-8 combines with J gene TRBJ1-1; D gene unclear. Per the germline V gene, CDR1 is SGHVS and CDR2 is FQNEAQ. V shed 3 bases and J shed 0 bases, with 14 bases lying between them. The CDR3 runs 16 residues. CDR3 sequence: CASSLYLGIMNTEAFF. DNA of the CDR3: TGTGCCAGCAGCTTGTACCTGGGAATCATGAACACTGAAGCTTTCTTT. Full variable domain (remainder filled in from reference TRBV7-8 and TRBJ1-1): GAGVSQSPRYKVAKRGQDVALRCDPISGHVSLFWYQQALGQGPEFLTYFQNEAQLDKSGLPSDRFFAERPEGSVSTLKIQRTQQEDSAVYLCASSLYLGIMNTEAFFGQGTRLTVV.

The V call is TRBV12-3 or TRBV12-4, the J call TRBJ2-7; tentatively, D is TRBD2 (5 bases). With 2 bases removed from V and 0 bases from J, the gap between germline ends came to 11 bases. The CDR3 has 15 amino acids. The CDR3 spells CASSLSGLSSYEQYF. CDR3 nucleotides: TGTGCCAGCAGTTTATCCGGACTCAGCTCCTACGAGCAGTACTTC.

This clonotype appeared a few times. The V gene is TRBV6-2 or TRBV6-3, the J gene TRBJ2-2; maybe TRBD2 (5 bases). Looked up from germline, CDR1 is MNHEY and CDR2 is SVGEGT. The CDR3 loop spans 18 amino acids. V lost 0 bases to trimming and J lost 1 base, with 15 bases between them. CDR3 sequence reads: CASSYSRLSGWNTGELFF. CDR3 nucleotide sequence: TGTGCCAGCAGTTACTCGAGATTATCGGGGTGGAACACCGGGGAGCTGTTTTTT.

The chain uses TRBV30 and TRBJ2-2; 7 positions agree with TRBD1. V lost 3 bases, J lost 6 bases, and 4 bases stayed unmatched. Germline V gene sequence: CDR1 GTSNPN, CDR2 SVGIG (reference sequence). The CDR3 is 13 amino acids. The CDR3 DNA sequence: TGTGCCTGGAGCTGGGACAGCGCCGGGGAGCTGTTTTTT. It specifies CAWSWDSAGELFF.

The chain has TRBV20-1 and TRBJ2-1, with D perhaps matching TRBD1 (6 bases). Germline V gives CDR1 DFQATT, CDR2 SNEGSKA (reference sequence). The CDR3 runs 13 residues. The germline V and J ends were trimmed by 6 bases and 4 bases, with 13 bases remaining between them. The CDR3 region is CSANREVYNEQFF. The CDR3 nucleotides read TGCAGTGCAAACAGGGAAGTATACAATGAGCAGTTCTTC.

This clonotype was detected a few times. The V call is TRBV7-6, the J call TRBJ2-7; 8 nucleotides line up with TRBD1. The V segment lost 1 base and the J segment 5 bases; nucleotides outside the gene matches: 7. This CDR3 region has 15 residues. Germline lookup yields CDR1 SGHVS and CDR2 FNYEAQ. Here the CDR3 reads CASSLGTGSYDEQYF. DNA for the CDR3: TGTGCCAGCAGCTTAGGGACAGGGTCTTATGACGAGCAGTACTTC.

This clonotype was seen at least ten times. V and J are TRBV6-1 and TRBJ1-5; D is unclear. The CDR3 is 14 amino acids. The V end lost 5 bases, the J end lost 10 bases, and 18 bases lay between the germline ends. Germline V gives CDR1 MNHNS, CDR2 SASEGT. CDR3 sequence (DNA): TGTGCCAGCAGTTATCAATGGAGGGTAGGCCCCCAGCATTTT. Its protein product is CASSYQWRVGPQHF.

The chain combines TRBV7-2 with TRBJ1-3; no definite D call. Germline V lookup: CDR1 SGHTA, CDR2 FQGNSA. V dropped 5 bases and J dropped 4 bases, with 9 bases sitting between them. The CDR3 has 13 amino acids. CDR3 protein: CASSTGLGNTIYF. In DNA, the CDR3 is TGTGCCAGCAGCACCGGGCTCGGAAACACCATATATTTT.

This chain links TRBV7-8 with TRBJ1-2; D is perhaps TRBD1 (5 bases). The CDR3 is made up of 13 amino acids. Germline V gene data show CDR1 as SGHVS and CDR2 as FQNEAQ. V shed 1 base and J shed 6 bases, with 9 bases lying between them. In DNA form, the CDR3 reads TGTGCCAGCAGCTTAGGCAGGGAAGATGGCTACACCTTC. This gives the protein CASSLGREDGYTF.

The rearrangement uses TRBV4-3 and TRBJ2-2; 8 bases fit TRBD1. Germline CDR1 reads LGHNA; CDR2 reads YSLEER. Losses at the gene ends were 1 base for V and 7 bases for J; bases not matched to a gene: 5. The CDR3 is 15 amino acids. The CDR3 sequence is CASSQAAGGFGELFF. CDR3 nucleotides: TGCGCCAGCAGCCAAGCGGCAGGGGGCTTCGGGGAGCTGTTTTTT.

At least ten counts were recorded for this clonotype. The rearrangement links TRBV7-9 to TRBJ2-7; D gene uncertain. There are 15 residues in the CDR3. CDR1 is SEHNR and CDR2 is FQNEAQ in the germline V gene (reference sequence). Trimming stripped 9 bases from V and 1 base from J, with 19 bases between. The CDR3 DNA reads as TGTGCCAGTCAGCTGGGAATAGCAGGATCCTACGAGCAGTACTTC. Its protein product is CASQLGIAGSYEQYF. Variable domain in full (rest from reference TRBV7-9 and TRBJ2-7): DTGVSQNPRHKITKRGQNVTFRCDPISEHNRLYWYRQTLGQGPEFLTYFQNEAQLEKSRLLSDRFSAERPKGSFSTLEIQRTEQGDSAMYLCASQLGIAGSYEQYFGPGTRLTVT.

The DNA for the CDR3 is TGTGCCAGCAGCTCAGGGTCGTGGTCCGGGGAGCTGTTTTTT. As protein: CASSSGSWSGELFF. The chain uses TRBV11-2 and TRBJ2-2; tentative D call: TRBD1 (5 bases). Deletions cut 4 bases from V and 6 bases from J, with 12 bases between. CDR1 SGHAT and CDR2 FQNNGV come from the germline V gene. There are 14 residues in the CDR3.

V gene TRBV20-1 combines with J gene TRBJ2-5, with a possible D match to TRBD2 (6 bases). Germline loops: CDR1 DFQATT, CDR2 SNEGSKA (reference sequence). The CDR3 loop spans 15 amino acids. V dropped 0 bases and J dropped 5 bases, with 16 bases sitting between them. The CDR3 loop is CSAREAGSPGETQYF. CDR3 DNA sequence: TGCAGTGCTAGAGAAGCGGGTAGCCCGGGGGAGACCCAGTACTTC.

As to this clonotype: Its ends do not fully match the called genes, so a read error is possible. This chain joins TRBV20-1 and TRBJ2-7; unclear D gene. The germline CDR1 and CDR2 sequences are DFQATT and SNEGSKA (reference sequence). This CDR3 spans 11 amino acids. CDR3 DNA: TGTACAGCCCAGGATGGCTACGAGCAGTACTTC. This sequence encodes CTAQDGYEQYF.

This clonotype was detected a few times. The V and J genes are TRBV10-3 and TRBJ2-5; the D call may be TRBD1 or TRBD2 (6 bases each). V was trimmed by 0 bases and J by 2 bases, leaving 13 bases between them. Germline V CDR1 and CDR2: ENHRY, SYGVKD. The CDR3 consists of 16 residues. CDR3 residues: CAISESTGGTQETQYF. The CDR3 DNA follows: TGTGCCATCAGTGAGTCGACAGGAGGGACACAAGAGACCCAGTACTTC.

The table lists this clonotype with many counts. The J gene is TRBJ2-1, the V gene TRBV7-2, with D perhaps TRBD2 (6 bases). Germline V lookup: CDR1 SGHTA, CDR2 FQGNSA. This CDR3 has 17 amino acids. Trimming stripped 2 bases from V and 2 bases from J, with 16 bases between. The CDR3, as DNA: TGTGCCAGCAGCTTAAGACCGGGAGCCGCTACCTACAATGAGCAGTTCTTC. The encoded protein is CASSLRPGAATYNEQFF.

There are many counts of this clonotype. V and J are TRBV7-2 and TRBJ2-7, with 8 bases fitting TRBD1. Germline V gives CDR1 SGHTA, CDR2 FQGNSA. This CDR3 has 14 residues. The ends lost 5 bases at V and 6 bases at J; junction bases unmatched: 9. CDR3 protein: CASSLDWGTGEQYF. The CDR3 nucleotides are TGTGCCAGCAGCCTCGACTGGGGGACAGGCGAGCAGTACTTC. The whole variable domain, remainder taken from reference TRBV7-2 and TRBJ2-7, is GAGVSQSPSNKVTEKGKDVELRCDPISGHTALYWYRQSLGQGLEFLIYFQGNSAPDKSGLPSDRFSAERTGGSVSTLTIQRTQQEDSAVYLCASSLDWGTGEQYFGPGTRLTVT.

V gene TRBV29-1 combines with J gene TRBJ2-2; 11 positions agree with TRBD2. The length of the CDR3 is 14 residues. The V segment lost 6 bases and the J segment 3 bases; nucleotides outside the gene matches: 3. Per germline, CDR1 SQVTM and CDR2 ANQGSEA. The CDR3 DNA sequence: TGCAGCGTGAGACTAGCGGGATACACCGGGGAGCTGTTTTTT. It translates to CSVRLAGYTGELFF.

This clonotype was counted at least ten times. The chain couples TRBV7-8 to TRBJ2-4; a possible D gene is TRBD1 (6 bases). This CDR3 contains 16 residues. Trimming left V 5 bases short and J 3 bases short, with 17 bases between. Germline V gene sequence: CDR1 SGHVS, CDR2 FQNEAQ. The CDR3 protein is CASSPQDRNNKNIQYF. The CDR3 nucleotides read TGTGCCAGCAGCCCACAGGACAGAAACAACAAAAACATTCAGTACTTC.

The chain combines TRBV14 with TRBJ2-7; no firm D call. Trimming pared 0 bases from V and 4 bases from J, leaving 7 bases between. The CDR3 length is 13 residues. Germline V gene sequence: CDR1 SGHDN, CDR2 FVKESK. CDR3 sequence: CASSQDLGYEQYF. The CDR3 DNA is TGTGCCAGCAGCCAAGATCTCGGGTACGAGCAGTACTTC.